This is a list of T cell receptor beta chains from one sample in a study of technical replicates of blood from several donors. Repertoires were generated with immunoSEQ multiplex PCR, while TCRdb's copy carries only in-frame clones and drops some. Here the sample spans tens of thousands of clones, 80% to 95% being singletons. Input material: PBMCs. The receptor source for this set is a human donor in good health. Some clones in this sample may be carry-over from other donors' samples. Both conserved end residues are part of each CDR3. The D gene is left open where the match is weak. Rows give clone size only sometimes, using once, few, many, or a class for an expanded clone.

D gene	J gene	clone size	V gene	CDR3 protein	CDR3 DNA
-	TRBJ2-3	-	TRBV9	CASSVGQRRSTDTQYF	TGTGCCAGCAGCGTAGGCCAGCGGAGAAGCACAGATACGCAGTATTTT
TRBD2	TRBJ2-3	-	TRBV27	CASSFGAGSTDTQYF	TGTGCCAGCAGTTTCGGAGCGGGGAGCACAGATACGCAGTATTTT
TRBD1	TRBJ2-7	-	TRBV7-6	CASSVDRGFTYEQYF	TGTGCCAGCAGCGTTGACAGGGGCTTTACCTACGAGCAGTACTTC
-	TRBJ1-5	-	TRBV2	CASSEFFGLNQPQHF	TGTGCCAGCAGTGAATTTTTTGGACTCAATCAGCCCCAGCATTTT
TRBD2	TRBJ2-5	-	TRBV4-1	CASSQFSGSRAETQYF	TGCGCCAGCAGCCAATTTAGCGGGAGTAGGGCGGAGACCCAGTACTTC
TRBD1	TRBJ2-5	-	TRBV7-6	CASSLTGVPQETQYF	TGTGCCAGCAGCTTAACAGGGGTCCCCCAAGAGACCCAGTACTTC
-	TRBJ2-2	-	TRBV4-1	CASSQVPPWEGVTGELFF	TGCGCCAGCAGCCAAGTCCCCCCTTGGGAGGGGGTTACCGGGGAGCTGTTTTTT
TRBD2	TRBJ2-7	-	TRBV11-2	CASSYTSGTTYEQYF	TGTGCCAGCAGCTACACTAGCGGCACTACCTACGAGCAGTACTTC
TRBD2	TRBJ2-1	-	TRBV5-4	CASSLLLAGGNEQFF	TGTGCCAGCAGCTTACTTCTAGCGGGAGGTAATGAGCAGTTCTTC
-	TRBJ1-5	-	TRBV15	CATSRDVGQPQHF	TGTGCCACCAGCAGAGACGTGGGCCAGCCCCAGCATTTT
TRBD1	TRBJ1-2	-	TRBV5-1	CASSPGQGALLYGYTF	TGCGCCAGCAGCCCGGGACAGGGGGCCCTTCTCTATGGCTACACCTTC
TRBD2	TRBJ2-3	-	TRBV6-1	CASSEAPGLAAGLDTQYF	TGTGCCAGCAGTGAAGCCCCCGGACTAGCGGCGGGTCTCGATACGCAGTATTTT
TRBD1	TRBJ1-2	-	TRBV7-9	CASSLADRSYGYTF	TGTGCCAGCAGCTTAGCGGACAGGAGCTATGGCTACACCTTC
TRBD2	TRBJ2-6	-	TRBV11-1	CASGGGSGANVLTF	TGTGCCAGCGGGGGGGGCTCTGGGGCCAACGTCCTGACTTTC
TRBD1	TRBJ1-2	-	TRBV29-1	CSVPTGVEGYTF	TGCAGCGTTCCAACAGGGGTGGAGGGCTACACCTTC
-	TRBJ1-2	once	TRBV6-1	CASTFTGSDGYTF	TGTGCCAGCACCTTCACAGGGAGCGATGGCTACACCTTC
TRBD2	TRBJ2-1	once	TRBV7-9	CASSAAGTSGGSSYNEQFF	TGTGCCAGCAGCGCCGCCGGGACTAGCGGGGGAAGCTCCTACAATGAGCAGTTCTTC
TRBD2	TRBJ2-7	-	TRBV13	CASRSVLAGGGYEQYF	TGTGCCAGCAGGAGTGTGCTAGCGGGAGGGGGCTACGAGCAGTACTTC
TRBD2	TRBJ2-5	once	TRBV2	CAWGASGRGTQYF	TGTGCCTGGGGAGCTAGCGGTAGAGGGACCCAGTACTTC
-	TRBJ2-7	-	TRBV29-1	CSVIPRTGSYEQYF	TGCAGCGTCATCCCCCGGACGGGAAGTTACGAGCAGTACTTC
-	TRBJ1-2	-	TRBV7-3	CASSLTRDDGYTF	TGTGCCAGCAGCTTAACGAGGGATGATGGCTACACCTTC
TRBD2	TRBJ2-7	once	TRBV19	CASSLLAGATRYEQYF	TGTGCCAGTAGCCTACTAGCGGGAGCCACTCGCTACGAGCAGTACTTC
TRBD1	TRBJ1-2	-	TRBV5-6	CASSLLRTGNLHGYTF	TGTGCCAGCAGCTTGTTACGGACAGGGAATCTTCATGGCTACACCTTC
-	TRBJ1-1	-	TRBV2	CASSDGAASTEAFF	TGTGCCAGCAGTGATGGGGCCGCCAGCACTGAAGCTTTCTTT
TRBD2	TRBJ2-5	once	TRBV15	CATSRQGLAGEETQYF	TGTGCCACCAGCAGACAGGGACTAGCTGGAGAAGAGACCCAGTACTTC
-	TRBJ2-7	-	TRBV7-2	CASSLARGSYEQYF	TGTGCCAGCAGCTTAGCCCGAGGCTCCTACGAGCAGTACTTC
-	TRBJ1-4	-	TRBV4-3	CASSQKIGKTNEKLFF	TGCGCCAGCAGCCAAAAGATCGGGAAAACTAATGAAAAACTGTTTTTT
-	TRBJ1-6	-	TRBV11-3	CASSAFIDSPLHF	TGTGCCAGCAGCGCTTTTATAGATTCACCCCTCCACTTT
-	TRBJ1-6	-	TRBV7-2	CASSIQGPSYNSPLHF	TGTGCCAGCAGCATACAGGGACCGAGCTATAATTCACCCCTCCACTTT
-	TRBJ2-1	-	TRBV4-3	CASSQIGRGAEQFF	TGCGCCAGCAGCCAAATCGGCCGGGGGGCTGAGCAGTTCTTC
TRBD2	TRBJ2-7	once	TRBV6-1	CASSEWTSGSYEQYF	TGTGCCAGCAGTGAGTGGACTAGCGGGTCCTACGAGCAGTACTTC
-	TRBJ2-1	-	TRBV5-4	CASSSPGQLYNEQFF	TGTGCCAGCAGCTCCCCTGGACAGCTCTACAATGAGCAGTTCTTC
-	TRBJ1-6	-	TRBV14	CASSLPGRGNSPLHF	TGTGCCAGCAGCCTCCCCGGACGGGGGAATTCACCCCTCCACTTT
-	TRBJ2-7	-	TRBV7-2	CASSSDSGASSYEQYF	TGTGCCAGCAGCTCAGATTCAGGGGCGAGCTCCTACGAGCAGTACTTC
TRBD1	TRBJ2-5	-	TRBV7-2	CASSLGPGTATKETQYF	TGTGCCAGCAGCTTAGGCCCAGGGACAGCTACCAAAGAGACCCAGTACTTC